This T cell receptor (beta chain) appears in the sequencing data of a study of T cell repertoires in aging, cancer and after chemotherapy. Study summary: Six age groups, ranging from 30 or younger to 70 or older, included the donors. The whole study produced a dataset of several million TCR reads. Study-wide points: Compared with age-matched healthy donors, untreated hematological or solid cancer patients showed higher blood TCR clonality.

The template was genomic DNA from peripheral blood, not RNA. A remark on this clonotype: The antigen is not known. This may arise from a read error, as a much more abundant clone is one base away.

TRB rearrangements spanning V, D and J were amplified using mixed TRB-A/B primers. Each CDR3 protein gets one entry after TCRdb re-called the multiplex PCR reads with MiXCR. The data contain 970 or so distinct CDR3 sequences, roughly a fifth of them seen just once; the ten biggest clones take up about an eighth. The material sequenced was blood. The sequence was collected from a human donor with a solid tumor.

The DNA of the CDR3 is TGTGCCAGCAGCTCCCCTGGTGGGGGAACGGGGTATGGCTACCCCTTC. As protein: CASSSPGGGTGYGYPF. The chain carries TRBV7-2 and TRBJ1-2, with D perhaps TRBD1 (5 bases). CDR1 and CDR2 from the germline V gene are SGHTA and FQGNSA. The CDR3 is 16 amino acids.